Below, 21 T cell receptor beta chains from the same sample are listed, as sequenced in a study of blood T cells in healthy people across ages. Combining a sample-barcoded 5' primer with a J-beta primer mix, a second PCR ran for roughly 6 to 12 cycles. TCRdb analysed the 5' RACE reads with MiXCR anew, one entry per CDR3 protein. The sample yields over 700,000 distinct CDR3 sequences, around 25% seen once. These data were also reused for a study on T cells of mothers and their children.

Source material: blood. The receptors here all came from a boy younger than 18 in good health.

The sample holds a few counts of this clonotype. The gene calls are TRBV29-1 and TRBJ2-2, with 7 bases matching TRBD2. The length of the CDR3 is 12 residues. With V trimmed by 7 bases and J by 5 bases, 4 bases remained unmatched. The V gene's germline CDR1 is SQVTM and CDR2 ANQGSEA. CDR3 in amino acids: CSGGGLTGELFF. DNA of the CDR3: TGCAGCGGGGGGGGGTTAACCGGGGAGCTGTTTTTT.

Only a few counts were recorded for this clonotype. The V and J genes are TRBV7-8 and TRBJ2-5, with D maybe TRBD1 (6 bases). The CDR3 contains 14 residues. Germline V lookup: CDR1 SGHVS, CDR2 FQNEAQ. Trimming took 2 bases from V and 3 from J, leaving 10 bases between them. The CDR3 here is CASSLWTEKETQYF. DNA for the CDR3: TGTGCCAGCAGCTTATGGACAGAAAAAGAGACCCAGTACTTC.

The chain has TRBV18 and TRBJ2-5; possible D gene TRBD2, 6 bases. V dropped 1 base and J dropped 4 bases, with 13 bases sitting between them. The CDR3 contains 15 residues. Germline V gives CDR1 KGHSH, CDR2 LQKENI. CDR3 DNA sequence: TGTGCCAGCTCACCACTGCGGGAAGAAGGAGAGACCCAGTACTTC. Residues: CASSPLREEGETQYF.

This clonotype has just a few counts. The rearrangement joins TRBV6-1 to TRBJ2-5; D is possibly TRBD2 (5 bases). The last part of the DNA fits TRBJ2-1 better; the J call may be wrong. Germline values: CDR1 MNHNS, CDR2 SASEGT. The CDR3 sequence is 17 residues long. CDR3 coding DNA: TGTGCCAGCAGTGAAGCGCTTGGGAGAGGGTGGAGAAATGAGCAGTTCTTC. This gives the protein CASSEALGRGWRNEQFF.

This clonotype has only a few counts. The chain carries TRBV7-3 and TRBJ2-7; TRBD1 matches at 7 bases. Germline CDR1 SGHTA, CDR2 FQGTGA. V lost 5 bases and J lost 9; bases outside the gene matches: 10. The CDR3 totals 13 residues. Written as DNA, the CDR3 is TGTGCCAGCAGCCCTCACAGGGGAATGGGGCAGTACTTC. The encoded protein is CASSPHRGMGQYF.

V usage is TRBV29-1 and J usage is TRBJ1-1; D is unclear. This CDR3 is built from 14 residues. The V end lost 5 bases, the J end lost 2 bases, and 15 bases lay between the germline ends. The germline V gene encodes CDR1 SQVTM and CDR2 ANQGSEA. The CDR3, as DNA: TGCAGCGTTTATGCCCCCGGCTCAAACACTGAAGCTTTCTTT. Its translation is CSVYAPGSNTEAFF.

This clonotype came up many times. The chain is built from TRBV20-1 and TRBJ1-1, with 7 positions matching TRBD1. The CDR3 is 12 residues long. With 4 bases clipped from V and 3 bases from J, the junction kept 2 bases outside the gene matches. Germline loops: CDR1 DFQATT, CDR2 SNEGSKA (reference sequence). CDR3 bases: TGCAGTGCTAAAACAGGGGACACTGAAGCTTTCTTT. This sequence encodes CSAKTGDTEAFF.

CDR3 in amino acids: CASSGRGNGTDTQYF. The CDR3 nucleotides read TGTGCCAGTTCCGGGAGAGGGAACGGCACAGATACGCAGTATTTT. This chain uses TRBV28 with TRBJ2-3; D is possibly TRBD2 (6 bases). Germline lookup yields CDR1 MDHEN and CDR2 SYDVKM. The CDR3 consists of 15 residues. V lost 9 bases and J 1 base, leaving 17 bases between the germline ends.

The table lists this clonotype with a few counts. The genes are TRBV5-1 and TRBJ2-3; no clear D gene. CDR1 is SGHRS, CDR2 YFSETQ, per germline. Trimming took 2 bases from V and 0 from J, leaving 7 bases between them. The CDR3 is 14 amino acids. The CDR3 DNA reads as TGCGCCAGCAGCTTAAGAGTGAGCACAGATACGCAGTATTTT. This codes for CASSLRVSTDTQYF. Together with reference TRBV5-1 and TRBJ2-3, the CDR3 gives the full variable domain: KAGVTQTPRYLIKTRGQQVTLSCSPISGHRSVSWYQQTPGQGLQFLFEYFSETQRNKGNFPGRFSGRQFSNSRSEMNVSTLELGDSALYLCASSLRVSTDTQYFGPGTRLTVL.

The gene calls are TRBV29-1 and TRBJ2-3; no definite D call. V gave up 5 bases and J gave up 4 bases, with 13 bases separating them. CDR3 size: 13 residues. The germline gives CDR1 SQVTM, CDR2 ANQGSEA. This CDR3 is CSVHTMSADTQYF. CDR3 DNA: TGCAGCGTTCATACAATGTCCGCAGATACGCAGTATTTT.

In its sample, this clonotype was seen a few times. The chain links TRBV7-2 to TRBJ1-4, with a possible D match to TRBD1 (6 bases). Germline CDR1 is SGHTA and CDR2 is FQGNSA. The CDR3 sequence is 15 residues long. Trimming removed 5 bases at V and 5 bases at J, with 15 bases between. The CDR3 loop reads CASSAVKGGNEKLFF. The CDR3 DNA is TGTGCCAGCAGCGCCGTCAAAGGGGGAAATGAAAAACTGTTTTTT.

This chain uses TRBV7-8 with TRBJ2-1; 8 bases line up with TRBD2. The CDR3 totals 19 residues. The V and J ends lost 1 base and 8 bases, in that order; junction bases with no gene match: 19. Germline lookup yields CDR1 SGHVS and CDR2 FQNEAQ. CDR3 in DNA: TGTGCCAGCAGCTTAGGGGCATTAGCGGGACAACGGACTCAGGATGAGCAGTTCTTC. Amino acid sequence: CASSLGALAGQRTQDEQFF.

The rearrangement joins TRBV20-1 to TRBJ2-1; 11 bases are shared with TRBD2. CDR1 and CDR2 from the germline V gene are DFQATT and SNEGSKA (reference sequence). The CDR3 loop spans 16 amino acids. The V gene end was trimmed by 6 bases and the J gene end by 0 bases; junction bases not matched to a gene: 7. The CDR3 coding sequence is TGCAGTGCCATCACTAGCGGGAGTTTCTCCTACAATGAGCAGTTCTTC. Its translation is CSAITSGSFSYNEQFF.

The rearrangement links TRBV10-2 to TRBJ2-5; no definite D call. The tail of the sequence fits TRBJ2-1 better, so the J call may be wrong. CDR3 length: 12 amino acids. The V gene's germline CDR1 is WSHSY and CDR2 SAAADI. This CDR3 is CASSESSNEQFF. DNA for the CDR3: TGCGCCAGCAGTGAGTCGAGCAATGAGCAGTTCTTC.

The chain links TRBV7-9 to TRBJ1-2; D may be TRBD1 (6 bases). This CDR3 has 14 amino acids. Germline-derived CDR1 and CDR2 are SEHNR and FQNEAQ (reference sequence). The V and J ends lost 1 base and 5 bases respectively, with 11 bases between them. The CDR3, as DNA: TGTGCCAGCAGCTTAGAACAGGGAGGGTATGGCTACACCTTC. Amino acid sequence: CASSLEQGGYGYTF.

This clonotype was observed a few times. The chain links TRBV21-1 to TRBJ2-7; the table assigns TRBD2, which was not confirmed against the DNA. TRBV21-1 is tagged as a pseudogene. This CDR3 comprises 20 residues. CDR3 sequence: CATPKANQPSEGQSSYEQYF. For the CDR3, the DNA is TGTGCCACCCCGAAGGCCAATCAGCCCTCGGAGGGTCAAAGCTCCTACGAGCAGTACTTC.

This chain links TRBV14 with TRBJ2-5; 8 bases agree with TRBD2. The J call may be incorrect, as the DNA end agrees better with TRBJ2-7. CDR1 is SGHDN and CDR2 is FVKESK in the germline V gene. This CDR3 has 15 residues. CDR3 region: CASSSRRGRIDEQYF. CDR3 sequence (DNA): TGTGCCAGCAGCTCCCGGCGCGGGAGGATCGACGAGCAGTACTTC.

Only a few counts were recorded for this clonotype. The gene calls are TRBV4-3 and TRBJ2-3; the D gene is possibly TRBD2 (6 bases). CDR3 length: 17 amino acids. The V end lost 0 bases, the J end lost 2 bases, and 15 bases lay between the germline ends. The germline V gene encodes CDR1 LGHNA and CDR2 YSLEER. The CDR3 DNA reads TGCGCCAGCAGCCAAGATCTTAGCGGAGGACCCACAGATACGCAGTATTTT. Its protein is CASSQDLSGGPTDTQYF.

The CDR3 region is CASNILGVRETQYF. CDR3 sequence (DNA): TGTGCCAGCAATATCCTCGGGGTCCGGGAGACCCAGTACTTC. This chain links TRBV12-3 or TRBV12-4 with TRBJ2-5; a possible D gene is TRBD2 (5 bases). The CDR3 length is 14 residues. V was cut by 7 bases and J by 5 bases, with 17 bases left in between.

The genes are TRBV3-1 and TRBJ2-2, with 8 bases lining up with TRBD2. CDR1 and CDR2 (germline): LGHDT, YNNKEL (reference sequence). Trimming removed 3 bases from V and 4 bases from J; junction bases left unmatched: 4. This CDR3 region has 15 residues. The CDR3 spells CASSHGGRFTGELFF. DNA of the CDR3: TGTGCCAGCAGCCATGGCGGGAGGTTCACCGGGGAGCTGTTTTTT.

V gene TRBV19 combines with J gene TRBJ1-1; D remains unclear. CDR1 and CDR2 from the germline V gene are LNHDA and SQIVND (reference sequence). The CDR3 runs 13 residues. V was clipped by 6 bases and J by 0 bases, with 8 bases between them. This chain's CDR3 is CASRDRLNTEAFF. The CDR3 region has the DNA TGTGCCAGTAGGGACCGATTGAACACTGAAGCTTTCTTT.